Below are 16 T cell receptor beta chains sequenced from a single sample in a study of OX40 agonist ivuxolimab in advanced cancers. Measured with immunoSEQ multiplex PCR; TCRdb has only the in-frame clones, and not every one. The table includes about 43,000 clones, approximately 83% detected once. Specimen: CD4+ or CD8+ T cells sorted from blood, collected in a trial of the OX40 agonist ivuxolimab. The receptor set was obtained from an adult with an advanced solid tumor such as melanoma, head and neck, liver or kidney cancer.

The gene calls are TRBV2 and TRBJ1-5; 11 bases map to TRBD1. V lost 7 bases, J lost 5 bases, and 13 bases stayed unmatched. From germline, CDR1 is SNHLY and CDR2 FYNNEI. There are 17 residues in the CDR3. The CDR3 nucleotides are TGTGCCAGCACCCCCCCGGCGTGGGACAGGGGGGATCAGCCCCAGCATTTT. This codes for CASTPPAWDRGDQPQHF.

This chain connects TRBV5-6 to TRBJ1-4; D ambiguous. CDR3 length: 14 amino acids. Trimming removed 0 bases at V and 0 bases at J, with 3 bases between. The germline V gene has CDR1 SGHDT and CDR2 YYEEEE. The CDR3 bases are TGTGCCAGCAGCTTGGGGGCAACTAATGAAAAACTGTTTTTT. Translating it yields CASSLGATNEKLFF.

The chain has TRBV7-8 and TRBJ1-6, with D possibly TRBD1 on 5 matching bases. The length of the CDR3 is 17 residues. Trimming pared 1 base from V and 1 base from J, leaving 11 bases between. Germline loops: CDR1 SGHVS, CDR2 FQNEAQ. This chain's CDR3 is CASSLVGRESYNSPLHF. The CDR3, as DNA: TGTGCCAGCAGCTTAGTTGGCAGGGAGTCCTATAATTCACCCCTCCACTTT.

The CDR3 DNA is TGTGCCAGCAGTCCGCTAACAGGGAACACTGAAGCTTTCTTT. Its protein product is CASSPLTGNTEAFF. The rearrangement links TRBV6-5 to TRBJ1-1, with a weak D call TRBD1 (5 bases). Germline V lookup: CDR1 MNHEY, CDR2 SVGAGI. V was pared by 5 bases and J by 1 base, with 11 bases between. This CDR3 contains 14 residues.

The V and J genes are TRBV28 and TRBJ1-2, with D possibly TRBD1 on 5 matching bases. CDR1 is MDHEN and CDR2 is SYDVKM in the germline V gene. The CDR3 runs to 14 residues. V lost 6 bases to trimming and J lost 4 bases, with 15 bases between them. The CDR3 region has the DNA TGTGCCAGCAGCCCTGACAGCATCTTCTATGGCTACACCTTC. Protein sequence: CASSPDSIFYGYTF.

The chain joins TRBV7-6 to TRBJ1-1, with TRBD1 matching 7 bases. Germline CDR1 reads SGHVS; CDR2 reads FNYEAQ. This CDR3 spans 13 amino acids. Trimming took 5 bases from V and 5 from J; bases not matched to a gene: 5. The CDR3 region has the DNA TGTGCCAGCAGCCGCAGGGGGTGGACTGAAGCTTTCTTT. Translation gives CASSRRGWTEAFF.

The rearrangement joins TRBV27 to TRBJ2-3; D gene unclear. The CDR3 sequence is 13 residues long. Looked up from germline, CDR1 is MNHEY and CDR2 is SMNVEV (reference sequence). The V and J ends lost 2 bases and 1 base respectively, with 4 bases between them. Written as DNA, the CDR3 is TGTGCCAGCAGTTTAACAGGCACAGATACGCAGTATTTT. Protein: CASSLTGTDTQYF.

This chain joins TRBV5-1 and TRBJ1-3, with 8 bases lining up with TRBD1. Germline loops: CDR1 SGHRS, CDR2 YFSETQ. The CDR3 totals 14 residues. V lost 4 bases to trimming and J lost 2 bases; unmatched junction nucleotides: 2. DNA of the CDR3: TGCGCCAGCAGCGCGACAGGGGCTGGAAACACCATATATTTT. Protein product: CASSATGAGNTIYF.

This clone was observed once. This chain links TRBV19 with TRBJ1-2; 10 bases line up with TRBD1. After removal of 7 bases from V and 8 bases from J, the junction contained 13 bases not matched to a gene. The CDR3 runs 15 residues. CDR1 LNHDA and CDR2 SQIVND come from the germline V gene (reference sequence). CDR3 loop: CASTSNDRGLWGYTF. The CDR3 DNA is TGTGCCAGTACATCCAACGACAGGGGGCTTTGGGGCTACACCTTC.

The chain combines TRBV5-4 with TRBJ1-2; D possibly corresponds to TRBD1 (5 bases). The V gene lost 6 bases and the J gene lost 8 bases, with 17 bases spanning the gap. Germline V CDR1 and CDR2: SGHNT, YYREEE (reference sequence). CDR3 length equals 13 residues. The CDR3 DNA sequence: TGTGCCAGCACCCGGACATGGGGAGGGGGCTACACCTTC. This encodes CASTRTWGGGYTF.

The chain has TRBV13 and TRBJ2-3; D is unclear. This CDR3 comprises 15 residues. Germline V gene sequence: CDR1 PRHDT, CDR2 FYEKMQ (reference sequence). Trimming took off 2 bases at V and 2 bases at J, with 11 bases between the two ends. CDR3 in DNA: TGTGCCAGCAGCTTAAAAAAGACGAACACAGATACGCAGTATTTT. Protein sequence: CASSLKKTNTDTQYF.

J is TRBJ1-5 and V is TRBV28; no clear D gene. The CDR3 loop spans 16 amino acids. V was clipped by 4 bases and J by 0 bases, with 13 bases between them. The germline V gene has CDR1 MDHEN and CDR2 SYDVKM. As DNA, the CDR3 is TGTGCCAGCAGTTCGGCACTTACCTATAGCAATCAGCCCCAGCATTTT. It codes for CASSSALTYSNQPQHF.

This chain links TRBV18 with TRBJ1-3; D is perhaps TRBD1 (5 bases). Per germline, CDR1 KGHSH and CDR2 LQKENI. V gave up 0 bases and J gave up 0 bases, with 9 bases separating them. CDR3 length: 16 amino acids. Written as DNA, the CDR3 is TGTGCCAGCTCACCACCGGGGGTGAGCTCTGGAAACACCATATATTTT. Translation: CASSPPGVSSGNTIYF.

The gene calls are TRBV6-1 and TRBJ1-1; D is perhaps TRBD1 (6 bases). The CDR3 spans 11 residues. CDR1 is MNHNS and CDR2 is SASEGT in the germline V gene. The V end was cut by 6 bases, the J end by 10 bases, with 12 bases between. CDR3 amino acids: CASSARGVAFF. CDR3 DNA: TGTGCCAGCAGCGCCAGGGGTGTAGCTTTCTTT.

V is TRBV27 and J is TRBJ2-2, with D possibly matching TRBD2 (5 bases). The CDR3 consists of 13 residues. Germline V CDR1 and CDR2: MNHEY, SMNVEV (reference sequence). V lost 6 bases, J lost 4 bases, and 9 bases lay in between. The CDR3 DNA sequence: TGTGCCAGCAGCCGGGGAGTCACCGGGGAGCTGTTTTTT. It is translated as CASSRGVTGELFF.

The rearrangement links TRBV29-1 to TRBJ1-2; weak D call: TRBD1 (5 bases). This CDR3 region has 12 residues. Germline CDR1 and CDR2: SQVTM and ANQGSEA. V lost 6 bases and J lost 7, with 15 bases in between. CDR3: CSVNGRDGGYTF. The CDR3 DNA reads TGCAGCGTGAATGGTAGGGACGGTGGCTACACCTTC.